Sequencing of this T cell receptor beta chain was carried out in a study of siplizumab effects on memory and regulatory T cells. This table comes from immunoSEQ multiplex PCR, and its TCRdb copy is limited to in-frame clones, with some not included. The sample comprises around 95,000 clones, approximately 94% of which are singletons, and roughly 1.4% rests with the top ten. The ends lost 4 bases at V and 4 bases at J; junction bases unmatched: 3. Per the germline V gene, CDR1 is LGHNA and CDR2 is YNFKEQ. This CDR3 comprises 15 residues. The chain has TRBV4-2 and TRBJ2-5; 13 bases align to TRBD2. The sequence derives from a human donor in good health. Sequencing was performed on non-Treg CD4+ T cells sorted from blood. Here the CDR3 reads CASSPGTSGAETQYF. CDR3 bases: TGTGCCAGCAGCCCCGGGACTAGCGGGGCAGAGACCCAGTACTTC.